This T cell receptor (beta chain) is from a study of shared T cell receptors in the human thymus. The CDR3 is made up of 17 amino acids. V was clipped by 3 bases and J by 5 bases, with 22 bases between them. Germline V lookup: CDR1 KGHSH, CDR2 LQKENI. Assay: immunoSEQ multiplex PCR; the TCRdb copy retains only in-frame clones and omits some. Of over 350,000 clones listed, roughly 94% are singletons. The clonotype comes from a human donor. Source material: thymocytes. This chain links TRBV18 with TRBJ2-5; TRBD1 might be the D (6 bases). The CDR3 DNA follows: TGTGCCAGCTCACCCGCCTTGGTGGGGGCTGGTTCGGAGACCCAGTACTTC. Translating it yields CASSPALVGAGSETQYF.